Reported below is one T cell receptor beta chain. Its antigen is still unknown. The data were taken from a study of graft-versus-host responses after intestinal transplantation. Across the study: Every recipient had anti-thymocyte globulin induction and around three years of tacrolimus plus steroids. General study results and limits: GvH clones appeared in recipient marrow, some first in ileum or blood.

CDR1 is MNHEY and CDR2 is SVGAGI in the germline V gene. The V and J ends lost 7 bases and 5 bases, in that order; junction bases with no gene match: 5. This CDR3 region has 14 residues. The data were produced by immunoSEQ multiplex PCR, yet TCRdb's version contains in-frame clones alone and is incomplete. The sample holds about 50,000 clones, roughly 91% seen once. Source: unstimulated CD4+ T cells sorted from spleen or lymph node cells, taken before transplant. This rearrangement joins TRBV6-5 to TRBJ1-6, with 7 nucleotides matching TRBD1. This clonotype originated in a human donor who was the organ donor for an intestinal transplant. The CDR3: CASTGQVNNSPLHF. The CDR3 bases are TGTGCCAGCACCGGACAGGTCAATAATTCACCCCTCCACTTT.